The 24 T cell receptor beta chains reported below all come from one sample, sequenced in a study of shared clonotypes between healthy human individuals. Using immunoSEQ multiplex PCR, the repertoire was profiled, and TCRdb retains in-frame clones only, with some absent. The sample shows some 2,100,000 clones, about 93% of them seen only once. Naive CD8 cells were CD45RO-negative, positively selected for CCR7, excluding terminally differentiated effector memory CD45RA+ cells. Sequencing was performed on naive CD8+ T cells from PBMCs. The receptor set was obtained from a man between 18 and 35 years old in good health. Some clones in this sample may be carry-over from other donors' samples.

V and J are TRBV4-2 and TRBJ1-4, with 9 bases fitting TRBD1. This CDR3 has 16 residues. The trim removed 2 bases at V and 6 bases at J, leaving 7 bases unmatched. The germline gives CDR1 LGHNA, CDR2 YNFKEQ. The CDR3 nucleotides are TGTGCCAGCAGCCAACTCCGGGACAGGGTTGATGAAAAACTGTTTTTT. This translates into CASSQLRDRVDEKLFF.

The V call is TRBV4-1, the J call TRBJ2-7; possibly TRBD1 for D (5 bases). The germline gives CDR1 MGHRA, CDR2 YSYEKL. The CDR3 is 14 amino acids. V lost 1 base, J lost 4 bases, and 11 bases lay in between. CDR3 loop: CASSQVQGRYEQYF. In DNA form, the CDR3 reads TGCGCCAGCAGCCAAGTTCAGGGAAGGTACGAGCAGTACTTC.

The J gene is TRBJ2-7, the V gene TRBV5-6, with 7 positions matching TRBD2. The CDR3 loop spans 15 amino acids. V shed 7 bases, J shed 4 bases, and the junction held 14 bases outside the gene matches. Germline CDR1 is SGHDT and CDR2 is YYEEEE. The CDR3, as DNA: TGTGCCAGCGGGGCACAGGACTCCGGGGGGTACGAGCAGTACTTC. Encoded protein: CASGAQDSGGYEQYF.

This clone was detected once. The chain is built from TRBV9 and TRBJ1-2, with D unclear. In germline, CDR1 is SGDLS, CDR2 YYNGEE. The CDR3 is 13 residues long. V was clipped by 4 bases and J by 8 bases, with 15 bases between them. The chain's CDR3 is CASSPSEGYGYTF. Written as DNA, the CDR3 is TGTGCCAGCAGCCCCAGCGAAGGGTACGGCTACACCTTC.

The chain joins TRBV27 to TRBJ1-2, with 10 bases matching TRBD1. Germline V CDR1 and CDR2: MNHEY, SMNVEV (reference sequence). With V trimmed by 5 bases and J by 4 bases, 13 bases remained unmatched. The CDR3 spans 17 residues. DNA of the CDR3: TGTGCCAGCAGTCCTACCCGGGGGGACAGGGGTAGCTATGGCTACACCTTC. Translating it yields CASSPTRGDRGSYGYTF.

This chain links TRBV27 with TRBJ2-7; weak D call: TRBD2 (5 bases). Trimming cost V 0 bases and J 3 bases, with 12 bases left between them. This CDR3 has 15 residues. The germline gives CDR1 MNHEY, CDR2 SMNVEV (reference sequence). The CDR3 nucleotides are TGTGCCAGCAGTTTATCTTTTAGCGTTTTCTACGAGCAGTACTTC. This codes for CASSLSFSVFYEQYF.

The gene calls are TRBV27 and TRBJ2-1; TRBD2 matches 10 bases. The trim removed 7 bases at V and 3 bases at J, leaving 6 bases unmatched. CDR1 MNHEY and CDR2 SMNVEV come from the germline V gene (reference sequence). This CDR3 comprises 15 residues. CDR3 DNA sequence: TGTGCCAGCATGCGGCTAGCGGGGGTCTACAATGAGCAGTTCTTC. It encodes CASMRLAGVYNEQFF.

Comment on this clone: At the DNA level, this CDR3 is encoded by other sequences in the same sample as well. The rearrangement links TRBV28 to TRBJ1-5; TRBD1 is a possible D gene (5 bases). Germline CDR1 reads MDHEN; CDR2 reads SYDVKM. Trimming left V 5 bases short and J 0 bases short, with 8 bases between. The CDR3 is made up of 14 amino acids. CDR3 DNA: TGTGCCAGCAGTGACAGCGGTAGCAATCAGCCCCAGCATTTT. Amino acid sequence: CASSDSGSNQPQHF. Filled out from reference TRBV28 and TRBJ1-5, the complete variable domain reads DVKVTQSSRYLVKRTGEKVFLECVQDMDHENMFWYRQDPGLGLRLIYFSYDVKMKEKGDIPEGYSVSREKKERFSLILESASTNQTSMYLCASSDSGSNQPQHFGDGTRLSIL.

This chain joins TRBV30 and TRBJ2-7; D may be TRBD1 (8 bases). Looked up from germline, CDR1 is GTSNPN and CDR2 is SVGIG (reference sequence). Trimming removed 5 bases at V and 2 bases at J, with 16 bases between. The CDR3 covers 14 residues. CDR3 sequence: CAWVRQGRAYEQYF. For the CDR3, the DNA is TGTGCCTGGGTGAGACAGGGGAGGGCCTACGAGCAGTACTTC. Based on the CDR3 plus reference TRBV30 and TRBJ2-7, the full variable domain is SQTIHQWPATLVQPVGSPLSLECTVEGTSNPNLYWYRQAAGRGLQLLFYSVGIGQISSEVPQNLSASRPQDRQFILSSKKLLLSDSGFYLCAWVRQGRAYEQYFGPGTRLTVT.

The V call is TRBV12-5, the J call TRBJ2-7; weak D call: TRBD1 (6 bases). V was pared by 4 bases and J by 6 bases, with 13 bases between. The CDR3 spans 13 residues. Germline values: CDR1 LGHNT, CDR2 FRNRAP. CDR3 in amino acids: CASGSNPGAEQYF. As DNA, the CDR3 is TGTGCTAGTGGTTCAAACCCAGGGGCCGAGCAGTACTTC.

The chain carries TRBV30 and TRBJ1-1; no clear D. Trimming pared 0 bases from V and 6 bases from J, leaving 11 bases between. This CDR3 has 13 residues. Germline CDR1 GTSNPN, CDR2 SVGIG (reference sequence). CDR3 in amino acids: CAWSVSARSEAFF. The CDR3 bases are TGTGCCTGGAGTGTATCGGCCCGTTCTGAAGCTTTCTTT.

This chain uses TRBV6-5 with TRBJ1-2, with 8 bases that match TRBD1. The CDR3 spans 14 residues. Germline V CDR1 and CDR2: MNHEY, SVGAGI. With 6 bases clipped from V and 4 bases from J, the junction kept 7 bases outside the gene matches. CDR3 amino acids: CASRPQGAGYGYTF. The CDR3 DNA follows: TGTGCCAGCAGACCCCAGGGGGCGGGCTATGGCTACACCTTC.

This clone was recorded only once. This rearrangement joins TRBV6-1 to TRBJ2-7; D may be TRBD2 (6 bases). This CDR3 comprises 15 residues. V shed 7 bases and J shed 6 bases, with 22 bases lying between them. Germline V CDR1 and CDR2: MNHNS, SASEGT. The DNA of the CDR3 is TGTGCCAGCAAGGTGGGACTGGCGGGCCTTGGCGAGCAGTACTTC. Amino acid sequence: CASKVGLAGLGEQYF.

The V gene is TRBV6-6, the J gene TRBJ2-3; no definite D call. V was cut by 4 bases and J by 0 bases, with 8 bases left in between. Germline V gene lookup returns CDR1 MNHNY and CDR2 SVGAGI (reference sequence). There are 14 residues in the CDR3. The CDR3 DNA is TGTGCCAGCAGTTGGGTATCTAGCACAGATACGCAGTATTTT. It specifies CASSWVSSTDTQYF.

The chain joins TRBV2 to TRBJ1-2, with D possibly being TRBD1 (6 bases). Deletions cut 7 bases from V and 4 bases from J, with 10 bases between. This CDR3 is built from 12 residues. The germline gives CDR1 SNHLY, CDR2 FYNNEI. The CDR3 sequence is CASIAGAYGYTF. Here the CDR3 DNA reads TGTGCCAGCATTGCAGGGGCCTATGGCTACACCTTC.

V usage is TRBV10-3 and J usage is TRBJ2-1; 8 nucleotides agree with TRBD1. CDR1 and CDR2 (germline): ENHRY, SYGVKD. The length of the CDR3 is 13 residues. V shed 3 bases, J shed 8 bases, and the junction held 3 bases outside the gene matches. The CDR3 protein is CAISDDRGDEQFF. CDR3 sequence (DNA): TGTGCCATCAGTGACGACAGGGGTGATGAGCAGTTCTTC.

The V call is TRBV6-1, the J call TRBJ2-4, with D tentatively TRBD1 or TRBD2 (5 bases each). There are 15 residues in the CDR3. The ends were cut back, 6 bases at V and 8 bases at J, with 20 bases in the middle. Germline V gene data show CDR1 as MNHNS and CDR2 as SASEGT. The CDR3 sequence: CASRYLSGSADIQYF. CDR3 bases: TGTGCCAGCAGATACCTCTCAGGGAGTGCGGACATTCAGTACTTC.

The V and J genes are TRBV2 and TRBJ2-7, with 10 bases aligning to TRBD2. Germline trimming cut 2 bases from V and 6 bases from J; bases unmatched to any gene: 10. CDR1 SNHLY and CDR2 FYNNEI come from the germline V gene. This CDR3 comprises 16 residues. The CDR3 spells CASSESSASGRPEQYF. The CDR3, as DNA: TGTGCCAGCAGTGAATCCTCGGCTAGCGGGAGACCCGAGCAGTACTTC.

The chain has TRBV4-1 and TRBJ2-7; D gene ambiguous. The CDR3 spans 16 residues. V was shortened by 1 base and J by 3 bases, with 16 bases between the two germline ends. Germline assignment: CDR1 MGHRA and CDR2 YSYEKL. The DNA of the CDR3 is TGCGCCAGCAGCCAAGCGACGCCGATAAGAAACTACGAGCAGTACTTC. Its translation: CASSQATPIRNYEQYF.

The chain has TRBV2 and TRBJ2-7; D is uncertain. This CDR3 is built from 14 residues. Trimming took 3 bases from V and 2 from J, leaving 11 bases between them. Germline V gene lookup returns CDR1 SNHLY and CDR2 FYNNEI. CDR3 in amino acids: CASSDSADTYEQYF. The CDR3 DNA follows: TGTGCCAGCAGTGATTCTGCTGATACCTACGAGCAGTACTTC.

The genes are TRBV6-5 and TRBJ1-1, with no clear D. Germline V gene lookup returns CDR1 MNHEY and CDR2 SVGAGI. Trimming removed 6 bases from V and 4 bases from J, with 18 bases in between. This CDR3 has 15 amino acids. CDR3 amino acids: CASSPLREWSTEAFF. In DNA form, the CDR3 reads TGTGCCAGCAGCCCATTGCGGGAGTGGTCCACTGAAGCTTTCTTT.

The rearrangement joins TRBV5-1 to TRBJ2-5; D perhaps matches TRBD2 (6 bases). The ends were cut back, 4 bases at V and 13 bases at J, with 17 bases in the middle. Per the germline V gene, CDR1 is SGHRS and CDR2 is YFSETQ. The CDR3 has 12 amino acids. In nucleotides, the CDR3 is TGCGCCAGCAGCACCCGCGGGGTCTCCCCGTACTTC. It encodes CASSTRGVSPYF.

The CDR3 here is CASSQDRDSGNTIYF. CDR3 DNA sequence: TGTGCCAGCAGCCAAGATCGTGACTCTGGAAACACCATATATTTT. The chain uses TRBV4-2 and TRBJ1-3; D remains unclear. This CDR3 is built from 15 residues. V was trimmed by 0 bases and J by 0 bases, leaving 6 bases between them. In germline, CDR1 is LGHNA, CDR2 YNFKEQ.

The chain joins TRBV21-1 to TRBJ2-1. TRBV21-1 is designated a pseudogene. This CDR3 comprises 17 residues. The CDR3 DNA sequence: TGTGCCAGCAGCAAAGTGGTAAGGGACGGGGATTACAATGAGCAGTTCTTC. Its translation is CASSKVVRDGDYNEQFF.